This T cell receptor (beta chain) was identified during a study of control samples from healthy donors and cancer patients. Assay used: immunoSEQ multiplex PCR; TCRdb lists only in-frame clones, some missing. The repertoire consists of about 120,000 clones, with around 92% occurring once and the leading ten covering 40%. This receptor was taken from a man aged 45 to 65 in good health. Sequencing was performed on blood.

In DNA, the CDR3 is TGCGCCAGCAGTGAGGCAGGGGTGCATGGCTACACCTTC. This encodes CASSEAGVHGYTF. V and J are TRBV10-2 and TRBJ1-2; weak D call: TRBD1 (6 bases). V dropped 2 bases and J dropped 6 bases, with 10 bases sitting between them. Germline-derived CDR1 and CDR2 are WSHSY and SAAADI. CDR3 size: 13 residues.